The rows below give T cell receptor beta chains drawn from one sample of a study of T-cell memory formation after mild COVID-19. MiXCR, run by TCRdb on the 5' RACE reads, gives a single entry per CDR3 protein. The data show 200,000 to 250,000 distinct CDR3 sequences, 9.5% seen once. Sequenced: PBMCs or a T cell subset sorted from them (not recorded which). These receptors all come from a man aged 18 to 29 who had mild COVID-19 (a few samples of this study predate the infection). Cell type and time point are not known. The CDR3 runs from the conserved cysteine through the conserved F or W. A D gene is named only where the DNA matches it firmly. Clone size is stated in some rows and not others, as once, few, many or a class when expanded.

abundance: many; v_gene: TRBV20-1; j_gene: TRBJ2-1; d_gene: TRBD2; CDR3nt: TGCAGTGCTACCCAAGTGCGCGGGGGGCCCGGATACAATGAGCAGTTCTTC; CDR3aa: CSATQVRGGPGYNEQFF
abundance: -; v_gene: TRBV7-6; j_gene: TRBJ1-6; d_gene: TRBD1; CDR3nt: TGTGCCAGCAGCTCCCGAGACAGGGATTCACCCCTCCACTTT; CDR3aa: CASSSRDRDSPLHF
abundance: -; v_gene: TRBV20-1; j_gene: TRBJ1-4; d_gene: -; CDR3nt: TGCAGTGCTAGAGACTTACAGGGTGGGGAAAAACTGTTTTTT; CDR3aa: CSARDLQGGEKLFF
abundance: -; v_gene: TRBV7-3; j_gene: TRBJ2-2; d_gene: TRBD2; CDR3nt: TGTGCCAGCAGTTCAGCGGGGGGGACAGGCGGGGAGCTGTTTTTT; CDR3aa: CASSSAGGTGGELFF
abundance: many; v_gene: TRBV7-9; j_gene: TRBJ2-4; d_gene: -; CDR3nt: TGTGCCAGCAGCCTGTCGGGAGACATTCAGTACTTC; CDR3aa: CASSLSGDIQYF
abundance: few; v_gene: TRBV2; j_gene: TRBJ2-5; d_gene: -; CDR3nt: TGTGCCAGCCGAGGACCGTTTGGGGAGACCCAGTACTTC; CDR3aa: CASRGPFGETQYF
abundance: few; v_gene: TRBV5-1; j_gene: TRBJ2-3; d_gene: TRBD2; CDR3nt: TGCGCCAGCAGCTTGGGACTAGCGGGGGTTCGTGTAGATACGCAGTATTTT; CDR3aa: CASSLGLAGVRVDTQYF
abundance: -; v_gene: TRBV2; j_gene: TRBJ2-3; d_gene: -; CDR3nt: TGTGCCAGCAAGCCCCAGGGCACAGATACGCAGTATTTT; CDR3aa: CASKPQGTDTQYF
abundance: many; v_gene: TRBV6-2/TRBV6-3; j_gene: TRBJ2-1; d_gene: -; CDR3nt: TGTGCCACGGTGTTTCGGGGGTTGGCCTACAATGAGCAGTTCTTC; CDR3aa: CATVFRGLAYNEQFF
abundance: few; v_gene: TRBV5-1; j_gene: TRBJ1-1; d_gene: -; CDR3nt: TGCGCCAGCAGCTTAAATCAGGGAAACACTGAAGCTTTCTTT; CDR3aa: CASSLNQGNTEAFF
abundance: few; v_gene: TRBV6-1; j_gene: TRBJ1-5; d_gene: -; CDR3nt: TGTGCCAGCAGCTCCCTGGAGTCGACAACGCCCCAGCATTTT; CDR3aa: CASSSLESTTPQHF
abundance: many; v_gene: TRBV5-1; j_gene: TRBJ2-3; d_gene: TRBD1; CDR3nt: TGCGCCAGCAGCTTGGCCGAAGGGGGCATCACAGATACGCAGTATTTT; CDR3aa: CASSLAEGGITDTQYF
abundance: few; v_gene: TRBV30; j_gene: TRBJ2-2; d_gene: -; CDR3nt: TGTGCCTGGAGTTTGGGGGTAAACACCGGGGAGCTGTTTTTT; CDR3aa: CAWSLGVNTGELFF
abundance: -; v_gene: TRBV11-2; j_gene: TRBJ1-1; d_gene: -; CDR3nt: TGTGCCAGCAGCTTAGTGGCCGGAACGAACACTGAAGCTTTCTTT; CDR3aa: CASSLVAGTNTEAFF
abundance: -; v_gene: TRBV7-2; j_gene: TRBJ1-5; d_gene: TRBD1; CDR3nt: TGTGCCAGCAGCAAAGGACAGGTTTATAATCAGCCCCAGCATTTT; CDR3aa: CASSKGQVYNQPQHF
abundance: -; v_gene: TRBV2; j_gene: TRBJ2-3; d_gene: -; CDR3nt: TGTGCCAGCAGTGAATCAGCGCACCCCACAGATACGCAGTATTTT; CDR3aa: CASSESAHPTDTQYF
abundance: few; v_gene: TRBV3-1; j_gene: TRBJ2-6; d_gene: -; CDR3nt: TGTGCCAGCAGCCAAGTGATAGCGGCCACGAGCTCTGGGGCCAACGTCCTGACTTTC; CDR3aa: CASSQVIAATSSGANVLTF
abundance: -; v_gene: TRBV7-9; j_gene: TRBJ1-6; d_gene: TRBD1; CDR3nt: TGTGCCATTGAAGGGGGCGCGGGTTCACCCCTCCACTTT; CDR3aa: CAIEGGAGSPLHF
abundance: few; v_gene: TRBV20-1; j_gene: TRBJ2-1; d_gene: -; CDR3nt: TGCAGTGCTAGTACCCGAAGGGACGGGCGGCTCAATGAGCAGTTCTTC; CDR3aa: CSASTRRDGRLNEQFF
abundance: many; v_gene: TRBV2; j_gene: TRBJ2-5; d_gene: -; CDR3nt: TGTGCCAGCAGTCTTTCCCGGGTTCGGGGGGAGACCCAGTACTTC; CDR3aa: CASSLSRVRGETQYF
abundance: many; v_gene: TRBV18; j_gene: TRBJ1-5; d_gene: -; CDR3nt: TGTGCCAGCTCACCGTATTCAGGGAACAATCAGCCCCAGCATTTT; CDR3aa: CASSPYSGNNQPQHF
abundance: many; v_gene: TRBV5-1; j_gene: TRBJ1-1; d_gene: -; CDR3nt: TGCGCCAGCTTCCCGGATGGGAACACTGAAGCTTTCTTT; CDR3aa: CASFPDGNTEAFF
abundance: -; v_gene: TRBV5-5; j_gene: TRBJ1-3; d_gene: -; CDR3nt: TGTGCCAGCAGCTTGGGCCACGGACACGGAAACACCATATATTTT; CDR3aa: CASSLGHGHGNTIYF
abundance: few; v_gene: TRBV7-6; j_gene: TRBJ2-7; d_gene: -; CDR3nt: TGTGCCAGCAGCTCCCGGGACAAGTACGAGCAGTACTTC; CDR3aa: CASSSRDKYEQYF
abundance: -; v_gene: TRBV12-3/TRBV12-4; j_gene: TRBJ2-3; d_gene: -; CDR3nt: TGTGCCAGCAGCGACCGGGACCGGTTCCAGGGCACAGATACGCAGTATTTT; CDR3aa: CASSDRDRFQGTDTQYF
abundance: -; v_gene: TRBV15; j_gene: TRBJ1-2; d_gene: -; CDR3nt: TGTGCCACCAGCAGAGATTCTAACTATGGCTACACCTTC; CDR3aa: CATSRDSNYGYTF
abundance: -; v_gene: TRBV3-1; j_gene: TRBJ1-6; d_gene: -; CDR3nt: TGTGCCAGCAGCCGGACCCGGACCCTTTCACCCCTCCACTTT; CDR3aa: CASSRTRTLSPLHF
abundance: few; v_gene: TRBV5-4; j_gene: TRBJ1-4; d_gene: -; CDR3nt: TGTGCCAGCAGCTTGCGTGAGGGGGAGAGACTGTTTTTT; CDR3aa: CASSLREGERLFF
abundance: -; v_gene: TRBV12-3/TRBV12-4; j_gene: TRBJ1-4; d_gene: -; CDR3nt: TGTGCCAGCAGCCGGTGGGACACCCGTAATGAAAAACTGTTTTTT; CDR3aa: CASSRWDTRNEKLFF
abundance: many; v_gene: TRBV4-1; j_gene: TRBJ1-2; d_gene: TRBD1; CDR3nt: TGCGCCAGCAGGGCAGGAGTCTGGGACAGGTTCTCGAGCTATGGCTACACCTTC; CDR3aa: CASRAGVWDRFSSYGYTF
abundance: -; v_gene: TRBV29-1; j_gene: TRBJ1-2; d_gene: TRBD1; CDR3nt: TGCAGCGTTGGGCTGGGAGGACAGGCTAACTATGGCTACACCTTC; CDR3aa: CSVGLGGQANYGYTF
abundance: few; v_gene: TRBV6-5; j_gene: TRBJ1-2; d_gene: -; CDR3nt: TGTGCCAGCAGTGACCCGAGGGGAGCTAACTATGGCTACACCTTC; CDR3aa: CASSDPRGANYGYTF
abundance: -; v_gene: TRBV6-2/TRBV6-3; j_gene: TRBJ2-5; d_gene: -; CDR3nt: TGTGCCAGCAGGTCGGATTGGGAGACCCAGTACTTC; CDR3aa: CASRSDWETQYF
abundance: few; v_gene: TRBV13; j_gene: TRBJ1-1; d_gene: -; CDR3nt: TGTGCCAGCAGCATATTCGGGTCCGGGGCTTTCTTT; CDR3aa: CASSIFGSGAFF
abundance: -; v_gene: TRBV25-1; j_gene: TRBJ1-1; d_gene: TRBD1; CDR3nt: TGTGCCAGCAGTGTAGGTGGGACGGACAGGATTGCTTTCTTT; CDR3aa: CASSVGGTDRIAFF
abundance: few; v_gene: TRBV24-1; j_gene: TRBJ1-5; d_gene: -; CDR3nt: TGTGCCACCAGTGATGATAACAATCAGCCCCAGCATTTT; CDR3aa: CATSDDNNQPQHF
abundance: -; v_gene: TRBV15; j_gene: TRBJ2-7; d_gene: -; CDR3nt: TGTGCCACCAGCAGAGATAGTGGCTACGAGCAGTACTTC; CDR3aa: CATSRDSGYEQYF
abundance: few; v_gene: TRBV29-1; j_gene: TRBJ2-1; d_gene: -; CDR3nt: TGCAGCGTTGCTCGGGCGCCTGAGCAGTTCTTC; CDR3aa: CSVARAPEQFF
abundance: few; v_gene: TRBV7-2; j_gene: TRBJ1-5; d_gene: TRBD1; CDR3nt: TGTGCCAGCAGCTCGAGGACAGGGCTTTATCAGCCCCAGCATTTT; CDR3aa: CASSSRTGLYQPQHF
abundance: -; v_gene: TRBV20-1; j_gene: TRBJ2-1; d_gene: TRBD2; CDR3nt: TGCAGTGCGAGACTAGCGGGGAGGAGGGTGTTCTTC; CDR3aa: CSARLAGRRVFF
abundance: few; v_gene: TRBV7-3; j_gene: TRBJ1-4; d_gene: -; CDR3nt: TGTGCCAGCAGCCCCGGGGTAGGAGAAAAACTGTTTTTT; CDR3aa: CASSPGVGEKLFF
abundance: -; v_gene: TRBV5-4; j_gene: TRBJ2-3; d_gene: -; CDR3nt: TGTGCCAGCAGCTTGAAGGGACACCCCACAGATACGCAGTATTTT; CDR3aa: CASSLKGHPTDTQYF
abundance: -; v_gene: TRBV2; j_gene: TRBJ2-7; d_gene: -; CDR3nt: TGTGCCAGCAGTGGACTAGTTGTGTACGAGCAGTACTTC; CDR3aa: CASSGLVVYEQYF
abundance: few; v_gene: TRBV7-9; j_gene: TRBJ2-3; d_gene: TRBD2; CDR3nt: TGTGCCAGCAGCTTAGTCGCGCGGGGGGCCACAGATACGCAGTATTTT; CDR3aa: CASSLVARGATDTQYF
abundance: -; v_gene: TRBV4-3; j_gene: TRBJ2-1; d_gene: -; CDR3nt: TGCGCCAGCAGCCAAGACCGTACCACAGGGTCAAGTCCGTTCTTC; CDR3aa: CASSQDRTTGSSPFF
abundance: many; v_gene: TRBV6-5; j_gene: TRBJ2-6; d_gene: TRBD1; CDR3nt: TGTGCCAGCACCAGACAGGGTTTTGGGGCCAACGTCCTGACTTTC; CDR3aa: CASTRQGFGANVLTF
abundance: few; v_gene: TRBV7-2; j_gene: TRBJ2-5; d_gene: TRBD2; CDR3nt: TGTGCCAGCAGCAGAACTAGCGGGGGCTTGGGCGCCCAGTACTTC; CDR3aa: CASSRTSGGLGAQYF
abundance: few; v_gene: TRBV5-4; j_gene: TRBJ1-4; d_gene: -; CDR3nt: TGTGCCAGCAGCCCACAGGGAGGAACTAATGAAAAACTGTTTTTT; CDR3aa: CASSPQGGTNEKLFF
abundance: few; v_gene: TRBV20-1; j_gene: TRBJ2-3; d_gene: -; CDR3nt: TGCAGTGCTAATATGGACTATTTT; CDR3aa: CSANMDYF
abundance: -; v_gene: TRBV20-1; j_gene: TRBJ1-6; d_gene: -; CDR3nt: TGCAGTGCTACCCGGGATGGGGAGGGCAGAGCCCTCCACTTT; CDR3aa: CSATRDGEGRALHF
abundance: -; v_gene: TRBV20-1; j_gene: TRBJ1-1; d_gene: -; CDR3nt: TGCAGTGCTAGAGGAGCTGGAGCTTTCTTT; CDR3aa: CSARGAGAFF
abundance: few; v_gene: TRBV7-2; j_gene: TRBJ1-1; d_gene: -; CDR3nt: TGTGCCAGCGGAATAGACACGAACACTGAAGCTTTCTTT; CDR3aa: CASGIDTNTEAFF
abundance: -; v_gene: TRBV3-1; j_gene: TRBJ2-5; d_gene: -; CDR3nt: TGTGCCAGCAGCCCACCGAATGGACCAGAGACCCAGTACTTC; CDR3aa: CASSPPNGPETQYF
abundance: -; v_gene: TRBV7-9; j_gene: TRBJ1-1; d_gene: -; CDR3nt: TGTGCCAGCAGCTTAGGTCCCCACCTGACCGAAGCTTTCTTT; CDR3aa: CASSLGPHLTEAFF
abundance: many; v_gene: TRBV6-5; j_gene: TRBJ2-5; d_gene: -; CDR3nt: TGTGCCAGCAGTTACGGGTACCAAGAGACCCAGTACTTC; CDR3aa: CASSYGYQETQYF